Following are 10 T cell receptor beta chains from one sample sequenced in a study of STAT5B mutations in CD4+ large granular lymphocyte leukemia. The assay was immunoSEQ multiplex PCR, and TCRdb's table has in-frame clones only and misses some. The sample contains some 30,000 clones, about two thirds of which appear only once. The specimen sequenced was CD4+ T cells from blood buffy coats. These receptors came from a human donor in good health.

This CDR3 reads CASSLTGVGNYGYTF. The CDR3 nucleotides read TGCGCCAGCAGCTTGACAGGGGTAGGGAACTATGGCTACACCTTC. The rearrangement links TRBV5-1 to TRBJ1-2; 7 nucleotides match TRBD1. The germline CDR1 and CDR2 sequences are SGHRS and YFSETQ. The CDR3 totals 15 residues. With 1 base clipped from V and 2 bases from J, the junction kept 5 bases outside the gene matches.

This chain connects TRBV5-8 to TRBJ1-2, with a weak D call TRBD1 (5 bases). V lost 3 bases, J lost 8 bases, and 23 bases lay in between. Per the germline V gene, CDR1 is SGHTS and CDR2 is YDEGEE. CDR3 length: 16 residues. The CDR3 protein is CASSWDRQNSMSGYTF. CDR3 DNA: TGTGCCAGCAGCTGGGATAGACAGAACTCTATGTCGGGCTACACCTTC.

The chain is built from TRBV7-8 and TRBJ2-3, with D maybe TRBD1 (6 bases). Per germline, CDR1 SGHVS and CDR2 FQNEAQ. V was pared by 3 bases and J by 1 base, with 8 bases between. This CDR3 spans 14 amino acids. In DNA form, the CDR3 reads TGTGCCAGCAGCTTTTCAGGGGGCACAGATACGCAGTATTTT. Its protein product is CASSFSGGTDTQYF.

In this sample, this clone turned up a few times. The chain carries TRBV20-1 and TRBJ2-7, with D possibly TRBD2 on 6 matching bases. The CDR3 runs to 11 residues. Germline CDR1 and CDR2: DFQATT and SNEGSKA (reference sequence). Trimming shortened V by 8 bases and J by 5 bases, and 13 bases separated the two germline ends. The CDR3 loop reads CSCGRGNEQYF. The CDR3 nucleotides are TGCAGTTGCGGTCGGGGGAACGAGCAGTACTTC.

The V gene is TRBV5-4, the J gene TRBJ1-6; 7 bases agree with TRBD1. Germline trimming cut 0 bases from V and 7 bases from J; bases unmatched to any gene: 7. Germline CDR1 and CDR2: SGHNT and YYREEE (reference sequence). The CDR3 length is 16 residues. CDR3 nucleotides: TGTGCCAGCAGCTTGGCCCCAGACAGGGTGAATTCACCCCTCCACTTT. Its protein is CASSLAPDRVNSPLHF.

The rearrangement joins TRBV7-9 to TRBJ1-3; D gene uncertain. This CDR3 region has 14 residues. V was clipped by 5 bases and J by 0 bases, with 8 bases between them. Germline loops: CDR1 SEHNR, CDR2 FQNEAQ (reference sequence). The CDR3 bases are TGTGCCAGCAGCCCCAATAACTCTGGAAACACCATATATTTT. Its protein is CASSPNNSGNTIYF.

The chain is built from TRBV18 and TRBJ2-5; perhaps TRBD2 as D (5 bases). V gave up 2 bases and J gave up 0 bases, with 13 bases separating them. This CDR3 is built from 16 residues. CDR1 and CDR2 (germline): KGHSH, LQKENI. The DNA for the CDR3 is TGTGCCAGCTCACCAGAATTTAGCGTGTACCAAGAGACCCAGTACTTC. Translation gives CASSPEFSVYQETQYF.

The chain links TRBV5-1 to TRBJ1-5; D might be TRBD1 (5 bases). This CDR3 is built from 15 residues. V was cut by 0 bases and J by 6 bases, with 13 bases left in between. Germline V lookup: CDR1 SGHRS, CDR2 YFSETQ. CDR3 coding DNA: TGCGCCAGCAGCTTGGGTACGGGGGTTGGTCAGCCCCAGCATTTT. This sequence encodes CASSLGTGVGQPQHF.

This rearrangement joins TRBV19 to TRBJ1-2; 7 bases map to TRBD1. The CDR3 extends over 14 amino acids. Germline CDR1 is LNHDA and CDR2 is SQIVND (reference sequence). V shed 8 bases, J shed 2 bases, and the junction held 8 bases outside the gene matches. The chain's CDR3 is CASSMGQSNYGYTF. CDR3 coding DNA: TGTGCCAGTTCTATGGGACAGAGCAACTATGGCTACACCTTC.

This clone was seen a few times. The chain uses TRBV4-1 and TRBJ1-1; D perhaps matches TRBD1 (6 bases). Germline V lookup: CDR1 MGHRA, CDR2 YSYEKL. V was shortened by 1 base and J by 3 bases, with 18 bases between the two germline ends. The CDR3 has 17 residues. The DNA of the CDR3 is TGCGCCAGCAGCCAAGTATCGTGGGGGGGCACAGACACTGAAGCTTTCTTT. It is translated as CASSQVSWGGTDTEAFF.